The 22 T cell receptor beta chains below come from one sample, sequenced in a study of cytomegalovirus exposure and HLA in healthy donors. 60 Vbeta and 13 Jbeta primers were used in PCR. Data came from immunoSEQ multiplex PCR; TCRdb stores just in-frame clones and leaves some out. The profile shows 180,000 or so clones, roughly four fifths of them singletons. The specimen was PBMCs. Source of these receptors: a man aged 18 to 29 in good health and CMV-seronegative.

The chain recombines TRBV9 with TRBJ2-4, with 8 bases fitting TRBD1. The germline V gene has CDR1 SGDLS and CDR2 YYNGEE. V was pared by 0 bases and J by 8 bases, with 7 bases of the junction left unmatched. The CDR3 has 15 amino acids. CDR3 bases: TGTGCCAGCAGCGTAGGGGCGACAGGGGTGGACATTCAGTACTTC. Residues: CASSVGATGVDIQYF.

This clone was detected a few times. V and J are TRBV6-1 and TRBJ2-7; TRBD1 matches at 11 bases. V gave up 6 bases and J gave up 4 bases; unmatched junction bases: 5. Per germline, CDR1 MNHNS and CDR2 SASEGT. There are 14 residues in the CDR3. This CDR3 is CASRDRGPPYEQYF. The CDR3 DNA sequence: TGTGCCAGCAGGGACAGGGGGCCCCCATACGAGCAGTACTTC.

The CDR3 here is CASSVGAGNEKLFF. The CDR3 region has the DNA TGTGCCAGCAGCGTTGGAGCCGGTAATGAAAAACTGTTTTTT. V usage is TRBV9 and J usage is TRBJ1-4; D gene unclear. The V end lost 2 bases, the J end lost 4 bases, and 9 bases lay between the germline ends. The CDR3 contains 14 residues. The germline V gene has CDR1 SGDLS and CDR2 YYNGEE.

V usage is TRBV7-9 and J usage is TRBJ2-2; a possible D gene is TRBD2 (6 bases). Trimming cost V 8 bases and J 0 bases, with 7 bases left between them. Germline CDR1 SEHNR, CDR2 FQNEAQ (reference sequence). CDR3 length: 13 amino acids. The CDR3 region is CASGTSNTGELFF. The CDR3, as DNA: TGTGCCAGCGGGACTTCGAACACCGGGGAGCTGTTTTTT.

About this clone: One junction end disagrees with the germline gene, perhaps due to a read error. Here the CDR3 DNA reads TGTTCCAGCAGCTTACCGACAGGGAACTATGGCTACACCTTC. Translating gives CSSSLPTGNYGYTF. The V gene is TRBV7-9, the J gene TRBJ1-2, with 7 bases lining up with TRBD1. Germline lookup yields CDR1 SEHNR and CDR2 FQNEAQ (reference sequence). The CDR3 is 14 amino acids. The full variable domain, its missing parts supplied by reference TRBV7-9 and TRBJ1-2, is DTGVSQNPRHKITKRGQNVTFRCDPISEHNRLYWYRQTLGQGPEFLTYFQNEAQLEKSRLLSDRFSAERPKGSFSTLEIQRTEQGDSAMYLCSSSLPTGNYGYTFGSGTRLTVV.

This chain joins TRBV2 and TRBJ2-2; no firm D call. The V end lost 1 base, the J end lost 0 bases, and 6 bases lay between the germline ends. Germline CDR1 reads SNHLY; CDR2 reads FYNNEI. This CDR3 contains 15 residues. The DNA of the CDR3 is TGTGCCAGCAGTGAAGGCCCAGCGAACACCGGGGAGCTGTTTTTT. Translating it yields CASSEGPANTGELFF.

The chain carries TRBV5-1 and TRBJ2-1; TRBD2 aligns across 9 bases. The CDR3 runs to 15 residues. Trimming at V came to 9 bases and at J to 7 bases, leaving 14 bases not matched to a gene. Germline V gene sequence: CDR1 SGHRS, CDR2 YFSETQ. The CDR3 spells CAISPPRAGGNEQFF. The CDR3 region has the DNA TGCGCCATCTCCCCCCCGAGGGCGGGGGGGAATGAGCAGTTCTTC.

This rearrangement joins TRBV7-6 to TRBJ1-3; weak D call: TRBD1 (5 bases). Germline-derived CDR1 and CDR2 are SGHVS and FNYEAQ. Trimming removed 5 bases at V and 2 bases at J, with 13 bases between. CDR3 length: 15 residues. The CDR3: CASSPSGGAGNTIYF. The CDR3 DNA follows: TGTGCCAGCAGCCCCAGCGGGGGGGCTGGAAACACCATATATTTT.

The rearrangement uses TRBV2 and TRBJ2-3; the D is unclear. The ends were cut back, 6 bases at V and 0 bases at J, with 10 bases in the middle. CDR1 is SNHLY, CDR2 FYNNEI, per germline. The CDR3 is 14 residues long. Here the CDR3 reads CASSPISSTDTQYF. The CDR3 DNA sequence: TGTGCCAGCAGCCCTATTTCTAGCACAGATACGCAGTATTTT.

This rearrangement joins TRBV2 to TRBJ2-2, with TRBD2 matching over 7 bases. Germline V lookup: CDR1 SNHLY, CDR2 FYNNEI. V was clipped by 2 bases and J by 5 bases; unmatched bases: 11. The CDR3 spans 17 residues. The CDR3 DNA reads as TGTGCCAGCAGTGAACTGATTCTAGCGGAGTTGACCGGGGAGCTGTTTTTT. Translating gives CASSELILAELTGELFF.

The chain is built from TRBV18 and TRBJ2-1; D uncertain. Trimming removed 2 bases from V and 10 bases from J, with 18 bases in between. The CDR3 is 15 amino acids. Germline V gene data show CDR1 as KGHSH and CDR2 as LQKENI. CDR3 DNA: TGTGCCAGCTCACCAACGTCAGGCTCCGTGGTGGAGCAGTTCTTC. Translation gives CASSPTSGSVVEQFF. The full variable domain, completed using reference TRBV18 and TRBJ2-1, is NAGVMQNPRHLVRRRGQEARLRCSPMKGHSHVYWYRQLPEEGLKFMVYLQKENIIDESGMPKERFSAEFPKEGPSILRIQQVVRGDSAAYFCASSPTSGSVVEQFFGPGTRLTVL.

This clone was detected ten times or more. The V and J genes are TRBV6-5 and TRBJ1-1; TRBD1 matches 8 bases. This CDR3 has 14 amino acids. Germline V lookup: CDR1 MNHEY, CDR2 SVGAGI. With 5 bases clipped from V and 10 bases from J, the junction kept 12 bases outside the gene matches. The CDR3 coding sequence is TGTGCCAGCAGTCGGGCACCCCCAGGGGGCTCAGCTTTCTTT. Its translation is CASSRAPPGGSAFF.

On this clone itself: The DNA is left out, because the CDR3 cannot be placed on it with certainty; the CDR3 is given as TCRdb lists it. The sample has other DNA sequences that encode this CDR3 too. This CDR3 is CASTTAVGGGANVLTF. The chain combines TRBV19 with TRBJ2-6; the listed D gene, TRBD2, was not tested against the DNA. Germline values: CDR1 LNHDA, CDR2 SQIVND (reference sequence). The CDR3 region is 16 residues in length, termini included.

The genes are TRBV27 and TRBJ2-1; weak D call: TRBD2 (6 bases). This CDR3 spans 15 amino acids. Germline V gene lookup returns CDR1 MNHEY and CDR2 SMNVEV (reference sequence). With 10 bases removed from V and 2 bases from J, the gap between germline ends came to 18 bases. CDR3 protein: CATTGGGKPYNEQFF. The CDR3 coding sequence is TGTGCCACCACTGGTGGCGGGAAGCCCTACAATGAGCAGTTCTTC.

The rearrangement joins TRBV28 to TRBJ2-7; D perhaps matches TRBD2 (5 bases). Trimming cost V 6 bases and J 5 bases, with 20 bases left between them. The V gene's germline CDR1 is MDHEN and CDR2 SYDVKM. This CDR3 has 15 amino acids. The DNA of the CDR3 is TGTGCCAGCAGCTCCAGCTCGGCGGGTCACCACGAGCAGTACTTC. It encodes CASSSSSAGHHEQYF.

The rearrangement uses TRBV5-1 and TRBJ1-2; 7 nucleotides line up with TRBD1. After removal of 3 bases from V and 2 bases from J, the junction contained 7 bases not matched to a gene. In germline, CDR1 is SGHRS, CDR2 YFSETQ. The CDR3 spans 15 residues. The CDR3 sequence is CASSSRGDQNYGYTF. The DNA of the CDR3 is TGCGCCAGCAGCTCCAGGGGGGATCAGAACTATGGCTACACCTTC.

This clone has a handful of counts. The genes are TRBV9 and TRBJ2-1, with 10 nucleotides matching TRBD1. V dropped 0 bases and J dropped 3; count of bases not matched to a gene: 3. The CDR3 has 16 residues. Germline loops: CDR1 SGDLS, CDR2 YYNGEE. CDR3 nucleotide sequence: TGTGCCAGCAGCGTAGTCGGGGACAGGGGCTACAATGAGCAGTTCTTC. Protein: CASSVVGDRGYNEQFF.

Of note for this clone: The junction shows a germline mismatch at one end, possibly a read error. This same CDR3 is encoded by further DNA sequences in the sample. The CDR3, as DNA: TGTGCCAGTAGCTTAGACAGGGATATGCAGTTCTTC. This sequence encodes CASSLDRDMQFF. The rearrangement links TRBV7-2 to TRBJ2-1; 7 bases are shared with TRBD1. The CDR3 covers 12 residues. Germline CDR1 and CDR2: SGHTA and FQGNSA.

The chain joins TRBV5-1 to TRBJ2-5; maybe TRBD1 (7 bases). Trimming stripped 4 bases from V and 5 bases from J, with 18 bases between. The CDR3 is 15 residues long. Germline V gene data show CDR1 as SGHRS and CDR2 as YFSETQ. The CDR3 region has the DNA TGCGCCAGCAGCACCGTCACAGGGGCGGGGGAGACCCAGTACTTC. It specifies CASSTVTGAGETQYF.

V and J are TRBV30 and TRBJ1-4; 9 bases map to TRBD1. The CDR3 consists of 15 residues. V shed 2 bases, J shed 4 bases, and the junction held 5 bases outside the gene matches. CDR1 and CDR2 from the germline V gene are GTSNPN and SVGIG (reference sequence). The CDR3 protein is CAWSPGTGSNEKLFF. Written as DNA, the CDR3 is TGTGCCTGGAGTCCCGGGACAGGGAGTAATGAAAAACTGTTTTTT.

This clone was seen only once. The chain has TRBV28 and TRBJ2-2, with 7 bases aligning to TRBD1. Trimming at V came to 6 bases and at J to 0 bases, leaving 1 base not matched to a gene. The V gene's germline CDR1 is MDHEN and CDR2 SYDVKM. This CDR3 contains 14 residues. The CDR3 sequence is CASRTGPNTGELFF. The CDR3 DNA reads TGTGCCAGCAGGACAGGGCCGAACACCGGGGAGCTGTTTTTT.

J is TRBJ1-2 and V is TRBV2; tentative D call: TRBD1 (5 bases). CDR1 and CDR2 from the germline V gene are SNHLY and FYNNEI. The V and J ends lost 7 bases and 8 bases respectively, with 23 bases between them. The CDR3 totals 15 residues. The CDR3 here is CASKLRGGKSRGYTF. The DNA of the CDR3 is TGTGCCAGCAAGCTGCGGGGGGGGAAGTCTAGGGGCTACACCTTC.